This is a list of T cell receptor beta chains from one sample in a study of vaccination effects on CD4 cells after COVID-19. The antigens of these receptors remain unknown. Repertoires were generated with immunoSEQ multiplex PCR, while TCRdb's copy carries only in-frame clones and drops some. Here the sample spans 14,000 or so clones, roughly 78% being singletons. Sequenced material: CD4+ T cells from PBMCs cultured with HCoV-NL63 spike peptides, taken after COVID-19 vaccination. These receptors came from a human donor who had a prior SARS-CoV-2 infection. CDR3s include the opening cysteine and the closing phenylalanine or tryptophan. D genes are given only for firm matches. The size entry is marked missing in some rows and otherwise reads once, few, many or a size class.

CASSEGAGGSGELFF	TGTGCCAGCAGCGAGGGCGCCGGCGGGTCCGGGGAGCTGTTTTTT	TRBV6-5	-	TRBJ2-2	-
CASSTNPGDFNEQFF	TGTGCCAGCAGCACAAACCCAGGCGACTTTAATGAGCAGTTCTTC	TRBV7-3	-	TRBJ2-1	-
CASSYVGGRDSPLHF	TGTGCCAGCAGTTACGTTGGGGGGCGCGATTCACCCCTCCACTTT	TRBV6-6	few	TRBJ1-6	-
CASRARTGEKLFF	TGTGCCAGCAGGGCTCGAACGGGAGAAAAACTGTTTTTT	TRBV2	-	TRBJ1-4	-
CASQDPKTYGYTF	TGTGCCAGCCAGGATCCTAAGACGTATGGCTACACCTTC	TRBV10-3	-	TRBJ1-2	-
CASSFNYISYEQYF	TGTGCCAGCAGCTTTAATTACATTTCCTACGAGCAGTACTTC	TRBV11-2	-	TRBJ2-7	-
CASSPGGTRETQYF	TGTGCCAGCAGCCCCGGGGGGACGAGAGAGACCCAGTACTTC	TRBV7-3	-	TRBJ2-5	TRBD2
CASRITGGETQYF	TGTGCCAGCAGGATAACAGGGGGAGAGACCCAGTACTTC	TRBV6-5	-	TRBJ2-5	TRBD1
CASSRQGVDSPLHF	TGTGCCAGCAGTCGACAGGGGGTTGATTCACCCCTCCACTTT	TRBV6-5	-	TRBJ1-6	TRBD1
CASRGPGQGMNTEAFF	TGTGCCAGCAGGGGCCCGGGACAGGGAATGAACACTGAAGCTTTCTTT	TRBV28	-	TRBJ1-1	TRBD1
CASSYSGDTLNTQYF	TGTGCCAGCAGTTACTCAGGGGACACACTAAATACGCAGTATTTT	TRBV6-5	-	TRBJ2-3	-
CAWSVQELKNGYTF	TGTGCCTGGAGTGTACAGGAATTGAAAAATGGCTACACCTTC	TRBV30	-	TRBJ1-2	-
CASSIRDSSYEQYF	TGTGCCAGCAGCATACGGGACAGCTCCTACGAGCAGTACTTC	TRBV21-1	-	TRBJ2-7	-
CASSQVTSDTQYF	TGTGCCAGCAGCCAAGTCACATCAGATACGCAGTATTTT	TRBV4-2	-	TRBJ2-3	-
CASSPRPLTTQYF	TGTGCCAGCAGCCCCAGGCCTCTCACGACCCAGTACTTC	TRBV7-3	-	TRBJ2-5	-
CASSLGLAGDGYTF	TGTGCCAGCAGCTTGGGATTGGCGGGGGATGGCTACACCTTC	TRBV5-4	-	TRBJ1-2	-
CASNQAGTDTQYF	TGTGCCAGCAATCAAGCGGGGACAGATACGCAGTATTTT	TRBV9	-	TRBJ2-3	TRBD2
CASSLQIARGYRSSYEQYF	TGTGCCAGCAGCTTACAAATTGCCAGGGGGTATAGGAGCTCCTACGAGCAGTACTTC	TRBV7-2	-	TRBJ2-7	TRBD1
CASSKGIRETQYF	TGTGCCAGCAGCAAAGGGATCCGGGAGACCCAGTACTTC	TRBV7-2	-	TRBJ2-5	-
CASSPPRLAGGFSREQFF	TGTGCCAGCTCACCACCGAGACTAGCGGGAGGTTTTTCAAGGGAGCAGTTCTTC	TRBV18	-	TRBJ2-1	TRBD2
CASNPGLAGVGNEQFF	TGTGCCAGCAACCCGGGACTAGCGGGGGTAGGGAATGAGCAGTTCTTC	TRBV3-1/TRBV3-2	-	TRBJ2-1	TRBD2
CASSLGPRLWSQETQYF	TGTGCCAGCAGCTTGGGACCTCGGCTATGGTCCCAAGAGACCCAGTACTTC	TRBV11-2	-	TRBJ2-5	-